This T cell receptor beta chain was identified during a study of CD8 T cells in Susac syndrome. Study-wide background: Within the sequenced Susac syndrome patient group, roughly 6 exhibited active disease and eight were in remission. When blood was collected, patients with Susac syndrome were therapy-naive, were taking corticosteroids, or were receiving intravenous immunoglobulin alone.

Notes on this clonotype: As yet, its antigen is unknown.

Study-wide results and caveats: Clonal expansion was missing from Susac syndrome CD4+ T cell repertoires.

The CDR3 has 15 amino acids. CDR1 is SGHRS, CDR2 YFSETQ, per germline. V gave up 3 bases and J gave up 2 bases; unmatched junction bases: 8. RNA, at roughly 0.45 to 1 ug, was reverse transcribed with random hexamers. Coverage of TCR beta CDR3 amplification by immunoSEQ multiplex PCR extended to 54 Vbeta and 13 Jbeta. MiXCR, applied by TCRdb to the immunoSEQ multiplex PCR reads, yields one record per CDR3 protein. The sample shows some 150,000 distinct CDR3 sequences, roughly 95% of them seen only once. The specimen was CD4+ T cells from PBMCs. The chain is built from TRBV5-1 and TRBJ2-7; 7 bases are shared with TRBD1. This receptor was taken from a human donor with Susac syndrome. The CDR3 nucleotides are TGCGCCAGCAGCTCCGGCCAAGGGGGCACCTACGAGCAGTACTTC. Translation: CASSSGQGGTYEQYF.